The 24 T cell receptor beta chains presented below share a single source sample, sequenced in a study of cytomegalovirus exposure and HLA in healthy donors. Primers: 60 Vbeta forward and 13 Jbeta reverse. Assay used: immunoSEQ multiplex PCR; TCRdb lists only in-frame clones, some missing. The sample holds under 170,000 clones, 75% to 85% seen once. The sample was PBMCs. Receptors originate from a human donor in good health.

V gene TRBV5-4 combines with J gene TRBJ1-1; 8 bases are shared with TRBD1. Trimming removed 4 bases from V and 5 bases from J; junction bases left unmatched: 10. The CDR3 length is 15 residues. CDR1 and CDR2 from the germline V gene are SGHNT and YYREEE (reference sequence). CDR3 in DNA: TGTGCCAGCAGCGATCGGACAGGGTCGCGGACTGAAGCTTTCTTT. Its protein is CASSDRTGSRTEAFF.

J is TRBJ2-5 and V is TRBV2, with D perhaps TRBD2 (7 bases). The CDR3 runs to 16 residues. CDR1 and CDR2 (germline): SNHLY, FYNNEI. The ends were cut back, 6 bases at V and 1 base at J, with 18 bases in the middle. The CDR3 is CASRGGRVELQETQYF. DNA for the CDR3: TGTGCCAGCAGAGGGGGGAGGGTTGAGCTCCAAGAGACCCAGTACTTC.

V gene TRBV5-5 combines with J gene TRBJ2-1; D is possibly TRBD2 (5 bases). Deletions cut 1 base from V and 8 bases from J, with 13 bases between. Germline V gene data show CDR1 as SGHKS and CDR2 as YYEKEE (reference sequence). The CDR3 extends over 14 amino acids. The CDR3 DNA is TGTGCCAGCAGCTTGTTGGGTAGCGACGATGAGCAGTTCTTC. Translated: CASSLLGSDDEQFF.

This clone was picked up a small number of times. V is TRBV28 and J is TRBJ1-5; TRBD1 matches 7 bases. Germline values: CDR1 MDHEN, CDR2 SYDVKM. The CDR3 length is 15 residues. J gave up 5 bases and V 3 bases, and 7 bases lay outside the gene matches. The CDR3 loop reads CASSFWTGQDQPQHF. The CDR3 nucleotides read TGTGCCAGCAGTTTTTGGACAGGCCAAGATCAGCCCCAGCATTTT. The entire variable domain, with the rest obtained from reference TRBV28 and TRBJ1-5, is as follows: DVKVTQSSRYLVKRTGEKVFLECVQDMDHENMFWYRQDPGLGLRLIYFSYDVKMKEKGDIPEGYSVSREKKERFSLILESASTNQTSMYLCASSFWTGQDQPQHFGDGTRLSIL.

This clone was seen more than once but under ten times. CDR3 bases: TGTGCCAGCAGCTTCGGCCCGGGACAGAGAAACACTGAAGCTTTCTTT. It codes for CASSFGPGQRNTEAFF. The V and J genes are TRBV7-9 and TRBJ1-1; 7 bases align to TRBD1. Germline loops: CDR1 SEHNR, CDR2 FQNEAQ (reference sequence). After removal of 3 bases from V and 2 bases from J, the junction contained 9 bases not matched to a gene. This CDR3 is 16 amino acids long.

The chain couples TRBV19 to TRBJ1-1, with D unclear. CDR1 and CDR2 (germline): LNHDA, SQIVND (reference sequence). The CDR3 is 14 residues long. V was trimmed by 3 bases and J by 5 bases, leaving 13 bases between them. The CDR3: CASSIIRGRTEAFF. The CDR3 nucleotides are TGTGCCAGTAGTATTATCCGAGGAAGGACTGAAGCTTTCTTT.

The CDR3 loop reads CAWSATAYEQYF. The CDR3 DNA is TGTGCCTGGAGCGCAACAGCCTACGAGCAGTACTTC. The rearrangement uses TRBV30 and TRBJ2-7, with D uncertain. This CDR3 region has 12 residues. Germline V lookup: CDR1 GTSNPN, CDR2 SVGIG (reference sequence). V dropped 3 bases and J dropped 2 bases, with 8 bases sitting between them.

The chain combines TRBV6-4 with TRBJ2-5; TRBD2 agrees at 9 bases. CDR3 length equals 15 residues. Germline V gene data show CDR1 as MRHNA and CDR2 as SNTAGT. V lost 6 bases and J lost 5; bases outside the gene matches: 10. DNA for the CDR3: TGTGCCAGCAGACTAGCAGCGGGGGGCGTTGAGACCCAGTACTTC. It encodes CASRLAAGGVETQYF.

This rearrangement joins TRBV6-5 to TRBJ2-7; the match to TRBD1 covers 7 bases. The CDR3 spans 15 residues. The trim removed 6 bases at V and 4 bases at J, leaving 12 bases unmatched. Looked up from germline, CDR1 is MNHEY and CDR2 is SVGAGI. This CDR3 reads CASSSETGIAYEQYF. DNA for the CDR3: TGTGCCAGCAGCTCAGAGACAGGGATAGCGTACGAGCAGTACTTC.

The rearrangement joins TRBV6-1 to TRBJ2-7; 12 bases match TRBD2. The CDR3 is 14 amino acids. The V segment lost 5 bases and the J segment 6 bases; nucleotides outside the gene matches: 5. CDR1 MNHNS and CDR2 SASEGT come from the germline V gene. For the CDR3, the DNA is TGTGCCAGCAGTCCTCTAGCGGGAGGGGGCGAGCAGTACTTC. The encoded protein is CASSPLAGGGEQYF.

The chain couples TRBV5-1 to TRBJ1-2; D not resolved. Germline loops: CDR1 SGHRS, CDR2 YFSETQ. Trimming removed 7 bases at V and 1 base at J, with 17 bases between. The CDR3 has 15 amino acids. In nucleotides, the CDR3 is TGCGCCAGCTTCGATTTAAGGACTTTTAACTATGGCTACACCTTC. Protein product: CASFDLRTFNYGYTF.

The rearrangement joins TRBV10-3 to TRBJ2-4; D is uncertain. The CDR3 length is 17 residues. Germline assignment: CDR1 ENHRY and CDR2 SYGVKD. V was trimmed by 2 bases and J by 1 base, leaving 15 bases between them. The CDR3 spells CAISESTLGSAKNIQYF. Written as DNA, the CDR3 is TGTGCCATCAGTGAGAGTACGCTCGGTTCGGCCAAAAACATTCAGTACTTC.

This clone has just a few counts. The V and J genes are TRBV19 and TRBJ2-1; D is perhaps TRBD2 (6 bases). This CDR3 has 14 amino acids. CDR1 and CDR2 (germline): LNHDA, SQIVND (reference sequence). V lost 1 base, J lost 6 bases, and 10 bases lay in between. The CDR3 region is CASSIGPGVNEQFF. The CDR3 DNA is TGTGCCAGTAGTATAGGGCCGGGGGTCAATGAGCAGTTCTTC.

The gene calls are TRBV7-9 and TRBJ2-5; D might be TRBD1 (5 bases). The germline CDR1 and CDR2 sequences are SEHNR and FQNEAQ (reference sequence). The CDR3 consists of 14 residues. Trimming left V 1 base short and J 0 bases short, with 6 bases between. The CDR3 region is CASSLGQYQETQYF. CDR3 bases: TGTGCCAGCAGCTTAGGACAGTACCAAGAGACCCAGTACTTC.

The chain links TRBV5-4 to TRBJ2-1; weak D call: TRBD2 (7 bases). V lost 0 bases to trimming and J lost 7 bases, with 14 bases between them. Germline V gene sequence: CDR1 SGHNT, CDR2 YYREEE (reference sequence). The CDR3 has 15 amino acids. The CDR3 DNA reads TGTGCCAGCAGCTTGGGTGGGGGGGCCTTAAATGAGCAGTTCTTC. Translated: CASSLGGGALNEQFF.

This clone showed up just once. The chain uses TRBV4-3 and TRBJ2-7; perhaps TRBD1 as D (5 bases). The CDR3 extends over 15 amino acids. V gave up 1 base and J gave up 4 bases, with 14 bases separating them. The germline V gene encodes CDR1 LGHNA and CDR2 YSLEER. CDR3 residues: CASSQGQGLVYEQYF. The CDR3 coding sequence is TGCGCCAGCAGCCAAGGCCAGGGTCTAGTATACGAGCAGTACTTC.

The CDR3 is CASTGNTEAFF. CDR3 sequence (DNA): TGTGCCAGCACGGGGAACACTGAAGCTTTCTTT. The gene calls are TRBV2 and TRBJ1-1; D unclear. The CDR3 extends over 11 amino acids. Looked up from germline, CDR1 is SNHLY and CDR2 is FYNNEI. V was shortened by 7 bases and J by 1 base, with 4 bases between the two germline ends.

The CDR3, as DNA: TGTGCCAGCAGTCAACAGGGGTCTGGAAACACCATATATTTT. It is translated as CASSQQGSGNTIYF. The rearrangement joins TRBV6-1 to TRBJ1-3; 7 bases are shared with TRBD1. V lost 5 bases, J lost 1 base, and 2 bases stayed unmatched. CDR3 size: 14 residues. Germline lookup yields CDR1 MNHNS and CDR2 SASEGT.

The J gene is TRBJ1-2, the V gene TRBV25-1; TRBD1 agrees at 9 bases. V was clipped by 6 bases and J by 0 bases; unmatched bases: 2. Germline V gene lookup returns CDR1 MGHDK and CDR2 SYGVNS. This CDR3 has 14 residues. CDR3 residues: CASSRTGANYGYTF. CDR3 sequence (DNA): TGTGCCAGCAGCAGGACAGGGGCTAACTATGGCTACACCTTC.

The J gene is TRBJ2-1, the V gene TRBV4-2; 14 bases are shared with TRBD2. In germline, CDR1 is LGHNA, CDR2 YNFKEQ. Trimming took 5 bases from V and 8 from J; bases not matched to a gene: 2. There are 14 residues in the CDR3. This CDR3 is CASSSGLAGDEQFF. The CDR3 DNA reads TGTGCCAGCAGCTCGGGACTAGCGGGAGATGAGCAGTTCTTC.

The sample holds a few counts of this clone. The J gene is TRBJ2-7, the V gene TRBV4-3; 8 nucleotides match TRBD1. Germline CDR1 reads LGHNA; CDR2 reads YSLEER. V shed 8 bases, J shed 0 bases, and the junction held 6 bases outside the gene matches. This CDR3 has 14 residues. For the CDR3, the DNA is TGCGCCAGCGGCAGGGGGCTCAGCTCCTACGAGCAGTACTTC. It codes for CASGRGLSSYEQYF.

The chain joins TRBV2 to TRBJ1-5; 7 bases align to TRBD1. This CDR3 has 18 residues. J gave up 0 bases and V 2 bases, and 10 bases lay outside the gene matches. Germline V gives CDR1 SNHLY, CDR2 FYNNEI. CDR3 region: CASSEHGDSKYSNQPQHF. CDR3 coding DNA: TGTGCCAGCAGTGAACATGGGGACAGCAAATATAGCAATCAGCCCCAGCATTTT.

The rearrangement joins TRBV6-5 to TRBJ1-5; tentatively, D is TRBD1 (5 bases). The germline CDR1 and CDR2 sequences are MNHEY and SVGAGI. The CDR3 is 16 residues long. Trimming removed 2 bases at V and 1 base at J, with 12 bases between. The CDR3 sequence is CASSYRRVQSNQPQHF. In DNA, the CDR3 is TGTGCCAGCAGTTACCGCAGGGTACAAAGCAATCAGCCCCAGCATTTT.

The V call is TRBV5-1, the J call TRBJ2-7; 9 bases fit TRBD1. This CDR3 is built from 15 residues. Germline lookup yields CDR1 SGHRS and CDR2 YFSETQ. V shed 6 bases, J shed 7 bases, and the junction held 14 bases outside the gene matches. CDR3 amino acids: CASTSIQGAAGEQYF. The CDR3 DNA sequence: TGCGCCAGCACCTCAATACAGGGGGCAGCTGGAGAGCAGTACTTC.